This T cell receptor (beta chain) is from a study of beta chain features in type 1 diabetes. Study details: Patients looked much like healthy donors when it came to age, gender and cell yields.

Sequenced material consisted of expressed TCRB transcripts (all of the isolated RNA was reverse transcribed). Clones were read by immunoSEQ multiplex PCR, and TCRdb kept only the in-frame ones, dropping some. The table has some 270,000 clones, about 7.8% seen once. One heparinised draw, averaging roughly 0.12 L, was taken per donor. Points from the study as a whole: Researchers cautioned that cDNA sequencing could over-represent cells with high TCR expression. There were fewer insertions and more deletions at the VDJ junctions of type 1 diabetes patients.

This clone was seen a handful of times. Its antigen is not identified. Per germline, CDR1 SGHVS and CDR2 FQNEAQ. This CDR3 is 15 amino acids long. The sample was central memory CD4+ T cells from blood. The chain has TRBV7-8 and TRBJ2-5, with D perhaps matching TRBD1 (5 bases). The tail of the sequence fits TRBJ2-7 better, so the J call may be wrong. This TCR came from a woman younger than 30 in good health. The CDR3 sequence is CASSSPSRASYEQYF. CDR3 nucleotides: TGTGCCAGCAGCTCGCCGTCCAGGGCTTCCTACGAGCAGTACTTC.